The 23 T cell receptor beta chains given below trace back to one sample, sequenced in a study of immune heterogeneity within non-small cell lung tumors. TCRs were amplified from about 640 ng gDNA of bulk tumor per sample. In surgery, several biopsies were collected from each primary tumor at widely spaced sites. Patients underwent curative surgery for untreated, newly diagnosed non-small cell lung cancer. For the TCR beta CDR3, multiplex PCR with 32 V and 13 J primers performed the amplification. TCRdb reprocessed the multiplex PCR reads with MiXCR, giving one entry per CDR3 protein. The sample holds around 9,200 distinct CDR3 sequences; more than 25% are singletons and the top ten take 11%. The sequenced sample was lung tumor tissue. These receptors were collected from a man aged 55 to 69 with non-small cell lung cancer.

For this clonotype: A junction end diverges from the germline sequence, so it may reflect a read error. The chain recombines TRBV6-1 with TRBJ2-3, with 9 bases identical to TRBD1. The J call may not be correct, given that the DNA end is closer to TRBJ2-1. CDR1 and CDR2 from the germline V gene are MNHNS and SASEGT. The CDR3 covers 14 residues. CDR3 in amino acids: CAGSESRTGVEQFF. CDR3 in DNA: TGTGCCGGCAGTGAATCCAGGACAGGGGTTGAGCAGTTCTTC.

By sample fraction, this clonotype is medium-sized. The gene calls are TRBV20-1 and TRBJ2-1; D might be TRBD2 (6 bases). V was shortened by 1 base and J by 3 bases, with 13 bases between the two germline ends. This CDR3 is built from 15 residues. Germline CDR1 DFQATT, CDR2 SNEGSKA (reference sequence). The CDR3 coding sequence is TGCAGTGCTAGAGGCCGGGACTTCGTCTACAATGAGCAGTTCTTC. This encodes CSARGRDFVYNEQFF.

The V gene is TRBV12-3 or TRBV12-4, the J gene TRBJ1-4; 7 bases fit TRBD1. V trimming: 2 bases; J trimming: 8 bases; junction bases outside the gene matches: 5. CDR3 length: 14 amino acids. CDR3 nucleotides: TGTGCCAGCAGTTTAACCCAGGGGGGGGAAAAACTGTTTTTT. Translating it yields CASSLTQGGEKLFF.

The CDR3 loop reads CASSLRRAPGTEAFF. For the CDR3, the DNA is TGTGCCAGCAGTTTACGTCGGGCTCCGGGCACTGAAGCTTTCTTT. The rearrangement links TRBV12-3 or TRBV12-4 to TRBJ1-1; the D is unclear. The CDR3 is 15 residues long. Trimming cost V 2 bases and J 4 bases, with 14 bases left between them.

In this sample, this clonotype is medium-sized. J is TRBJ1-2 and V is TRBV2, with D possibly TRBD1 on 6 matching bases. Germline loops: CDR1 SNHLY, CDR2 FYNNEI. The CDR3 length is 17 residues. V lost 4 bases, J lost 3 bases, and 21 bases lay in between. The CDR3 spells CASSGQRGFVGDYGYTF. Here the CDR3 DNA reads TGTGCCAGCAGTGGTCAGAGGGGGTTCGTCGGTGACTATGGCTACACCTTC. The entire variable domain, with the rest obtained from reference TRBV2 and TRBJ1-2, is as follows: EPEVTQTPSHQVTQMGQEVILRCVPISNHLYFYWYRQILGQKVEFLVSFYNNEISEKSEIFDDQFSVERPDGSNFTLKIRSTKLEDSAMYFCASSGQRGFVGDYGYTFGSGTRLTVV.

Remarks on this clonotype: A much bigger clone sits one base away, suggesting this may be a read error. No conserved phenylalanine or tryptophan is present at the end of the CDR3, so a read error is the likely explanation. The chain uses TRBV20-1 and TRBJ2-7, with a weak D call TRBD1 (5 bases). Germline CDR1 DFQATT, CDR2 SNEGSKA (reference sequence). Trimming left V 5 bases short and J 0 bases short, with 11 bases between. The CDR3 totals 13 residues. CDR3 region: CSAPGIPSYEQYL. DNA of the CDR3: TGCAGTGCTCCAGGGATCCCCTCCTACGAGCAGTACCTC.

CDR3 region: CASSQEKGASEQYF. As DNA, the CDR3 is TGTGCCAGCAGCCAAGAGAAGGGGGCAAGCGAGCAGTACTTC. V is TRBV3-1 and J is TRBJ2-7; 7 bases are shared with TRBD1. V was pared by 0 bases and J by 6 bases, with 5 bases of the junction left unmatched. The CDR3 contains 14 residues. Per germline, CDR1 LGHDT and CDR2 YNNKEL (reference sequence).

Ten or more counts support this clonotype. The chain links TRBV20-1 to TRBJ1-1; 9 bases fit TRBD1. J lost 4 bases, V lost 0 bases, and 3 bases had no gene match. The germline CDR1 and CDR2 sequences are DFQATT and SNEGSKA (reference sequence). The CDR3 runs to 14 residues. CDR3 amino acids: CSARDGTGFTEAFF. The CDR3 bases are TGCAGTGCTAGAGATGGGACAGGGTTCACTGAAGCTTTCTTT.

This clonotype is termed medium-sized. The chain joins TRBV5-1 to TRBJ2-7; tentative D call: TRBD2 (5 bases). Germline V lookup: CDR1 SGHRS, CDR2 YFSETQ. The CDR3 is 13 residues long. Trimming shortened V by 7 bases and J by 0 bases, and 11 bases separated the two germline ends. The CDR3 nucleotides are TGCGCCAGCGGGGAGAACCTCTCCTACGAGCAGTACTTC. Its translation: CASGENLSYEQYF.

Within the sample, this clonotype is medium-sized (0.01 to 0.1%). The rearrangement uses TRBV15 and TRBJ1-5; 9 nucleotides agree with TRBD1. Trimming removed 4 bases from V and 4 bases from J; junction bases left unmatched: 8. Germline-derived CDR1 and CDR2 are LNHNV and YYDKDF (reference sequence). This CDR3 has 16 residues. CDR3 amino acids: CATSMAGTGRNQPQHF. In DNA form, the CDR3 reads TGTGCCACCAGCATGGCCGGGACAGGGAGAAATCAGCCCCAGCATTTT.

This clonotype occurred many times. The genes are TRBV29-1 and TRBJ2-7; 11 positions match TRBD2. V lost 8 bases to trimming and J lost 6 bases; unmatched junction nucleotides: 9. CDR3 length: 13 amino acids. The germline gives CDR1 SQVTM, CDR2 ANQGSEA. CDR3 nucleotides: TGCAGCACACAACTAGCGGGAGTCGGCGAGCAGTACTTC. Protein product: CSTQLAGVGEQYF.

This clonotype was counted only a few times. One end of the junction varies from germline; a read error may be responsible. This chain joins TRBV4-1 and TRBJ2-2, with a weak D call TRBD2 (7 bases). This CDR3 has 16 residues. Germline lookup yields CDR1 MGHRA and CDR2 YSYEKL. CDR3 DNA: TGCGCCAGCACCCAAATACGGGGGGCAGGTCCCGGGGAGCTGTTTTTT. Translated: CASTQIRGAGPGELFF.

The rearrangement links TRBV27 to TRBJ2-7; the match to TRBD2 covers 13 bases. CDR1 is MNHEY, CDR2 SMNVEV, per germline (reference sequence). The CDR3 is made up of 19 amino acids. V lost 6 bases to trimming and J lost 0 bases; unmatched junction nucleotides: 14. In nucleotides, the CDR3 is TGTGCCAGCAGAATCTCCGGGACTAGCGGGACATACGACTCCTACGAGCAGTACTTC. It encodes CASRISGTSGTYDSYEQYF.

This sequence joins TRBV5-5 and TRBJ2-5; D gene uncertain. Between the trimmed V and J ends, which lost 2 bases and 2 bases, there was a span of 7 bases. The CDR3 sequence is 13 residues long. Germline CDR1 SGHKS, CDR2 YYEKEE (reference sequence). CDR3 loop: CASSLSSQETQYF. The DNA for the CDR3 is TGTGCCAGCAGCTTATCTTCTCAAGAGACCCAGTACTTC.

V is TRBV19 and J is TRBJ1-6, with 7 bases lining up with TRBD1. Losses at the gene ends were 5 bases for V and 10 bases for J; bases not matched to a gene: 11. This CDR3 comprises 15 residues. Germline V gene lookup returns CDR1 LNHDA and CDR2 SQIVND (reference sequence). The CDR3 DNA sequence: TGTGCCAGTAGTTCTAATTCCGACAGGGAATCACCCCTCCACTTT. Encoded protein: CASSSNSDRESPLHF. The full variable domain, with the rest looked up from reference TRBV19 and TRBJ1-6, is DGGITQSPKYLFRKEGQNVTLSCEQNLNHDAMYWYRQDPGQGLRLIYYSQIVNDFQKGDIAEGYSVSREKKESFPLTVTSAQKNPTAFYLCASSSNSDRESPLHFGNGTRLTVT.

The CDR3 region is CASSLRDGHYEQYF. Here the CDR3 DNA reads TGTGCCAGCAGCCTCCGGGACGGACACTACGAGCAGTACTTC. The genes are TRBV27 and TRBJ2-7; D might be TRBD1 or TRBD2, each matching 5 bases. CDR1 MNHEY and CDR2 SMNVEV come from the germline V gene (reference sequence). This CDR3 contains 14 residues. The V end lost 6 bases, the J end lost 3 bases, and 15 bases lay between the germline ends.

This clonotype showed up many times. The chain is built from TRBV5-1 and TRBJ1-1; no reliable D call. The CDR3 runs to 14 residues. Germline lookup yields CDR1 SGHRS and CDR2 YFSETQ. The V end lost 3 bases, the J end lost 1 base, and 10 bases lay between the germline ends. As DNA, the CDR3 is TGCGCCAGCAGCTCCTGGACCTCGAACACTGAAGCTTTCTTT. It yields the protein CASSSWTSNTEAFF.

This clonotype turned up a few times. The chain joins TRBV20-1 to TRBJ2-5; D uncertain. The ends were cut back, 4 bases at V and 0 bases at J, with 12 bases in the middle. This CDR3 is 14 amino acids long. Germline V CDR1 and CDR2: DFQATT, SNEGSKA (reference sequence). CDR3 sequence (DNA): TGCAGTGCTAAACCCCCGGCCTACCAAGAGACCCAGTACTTC. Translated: CSAKPPAYQETQYF.

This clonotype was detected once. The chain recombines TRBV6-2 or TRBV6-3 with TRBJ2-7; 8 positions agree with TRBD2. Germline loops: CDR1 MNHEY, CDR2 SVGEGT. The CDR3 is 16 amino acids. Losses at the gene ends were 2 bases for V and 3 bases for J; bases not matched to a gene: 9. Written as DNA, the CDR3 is TGTGCCAGCAGTTACCGCAGCAGCGGGAGAATCTACGAGCAGTACTTC. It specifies CASSYRSSGRIYEQYF.

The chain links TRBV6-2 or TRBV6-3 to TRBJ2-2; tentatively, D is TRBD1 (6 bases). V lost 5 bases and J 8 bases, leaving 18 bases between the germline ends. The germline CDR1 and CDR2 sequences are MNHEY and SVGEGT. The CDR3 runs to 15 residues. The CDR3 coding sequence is TGTGCCAGCAGTCCCTCAGCATGGGACAAAGGGGAGCTGTTTTTT. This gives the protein CASSPSAWDKGELFF.

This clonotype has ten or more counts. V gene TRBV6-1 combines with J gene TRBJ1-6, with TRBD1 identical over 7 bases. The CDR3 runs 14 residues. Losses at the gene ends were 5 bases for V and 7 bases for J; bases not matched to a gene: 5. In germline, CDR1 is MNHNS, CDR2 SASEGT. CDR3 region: CASSSQGGNSPLHF. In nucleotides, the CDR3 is TGTGCCAGCAGTTCGCAGGGGGGGAATTCACCCCTCCACTTT.

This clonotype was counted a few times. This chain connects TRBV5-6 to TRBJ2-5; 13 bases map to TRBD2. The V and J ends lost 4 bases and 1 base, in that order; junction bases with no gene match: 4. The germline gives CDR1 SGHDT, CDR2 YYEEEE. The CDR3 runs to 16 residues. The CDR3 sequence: CASSTGTSGTQETQYF. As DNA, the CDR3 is TGTGCCAGCAGCACCGGGACTAGCGGGACCCAAGAGACCCAGTACTTC. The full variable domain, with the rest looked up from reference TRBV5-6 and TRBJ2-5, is DAGVTQSPTHLIKTRGQQVTLRCSPKSGHDTVSWYQQALGQGPQFIFQYYEEEERQRGNFPDRFSGHQFPNYSSELNVNALLLGDSALYLCASSTGTSGTQETQYFGPGTRLLVL.

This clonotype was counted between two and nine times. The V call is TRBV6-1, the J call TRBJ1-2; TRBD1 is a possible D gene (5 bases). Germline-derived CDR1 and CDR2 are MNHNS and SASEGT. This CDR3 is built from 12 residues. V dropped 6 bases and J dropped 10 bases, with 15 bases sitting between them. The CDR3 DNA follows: TGTGCCAGCAGCTCCGGCCGGGACGACTACACCTTC. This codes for CASSSGRDDYTF.